The present T cell receptor (beta chain) was sequenced within a study of blood T cell repertoires in COVID-19 (dated by TCRdb to 2020 to 2022). Some background on the complete study: The collaborator samples originated in the United States, Italy and Spain and spanned the acute and convalescent phases of COVID-19. The prospective study material was composed of cDNA or gDNA derived from T cells, B-cell-depleted T cells, or PBMCs. Deeply sampled blood TCRbeta repertoires from subjects exposed to, actively infected with, or recovered from COVID-19 were included in the dataset. The repertoires were made available in a free public database intended to serve as a resource for research on the immune response to SARS-CoV-2. The samples were drawn from two sources: the first 160 participants of the ongoing ImmuneRACE study, and 1,000 to 1,500 subjects contributed by 6 global collaborators. Nearly every sample came with metadata listing a de-identified subject ID, COVID-19 status, age in years and sex. HLA class I and class II types, where available, came from metadata supplied by the sample provider rather than from assay-based typing. Results the study describes overall, beyond this receptor: The amount of clinical and demographic metadata varied by source and participant and was provided uncurated.

Measured from the cysteine to the phenylalanine, the CDR3 is 17 residues long. Only the CDR3 region is kept as DNA, spanning 51 bases read in frame from base 1. Unmatched junction bases come to 13, with V trimmed by 8 bases and J by 3 bases. Based on the germline V gene (reference sequence), the CDR1 and CDR2 sequences are WNHNN and SYGVQD. TCRbeta CDR3 regions were amplified from genomic DNA by means of the immunoSEQ Assay, a bias-controlled multiplex PCR. Processing in the source paper ran as follows. The number of nucleated cells in each sample was estimated from the amplification of reference gene primers within the assay. Sequence reads were collapsed and filtered to measure the absolute abundance of every unique TCRbeta CDR3 rearrangement. Productive Simpson clonality was computed per sample as the square root of Simpson's diversity index over productive rearrangements. In TCRdb, the immuneACCESS table is reduced to in-frame sequences with V and J assigned. These tables do not hold every clone; where another copy was compared, an unresolved V gene accounts for under half, and the others remain unexplained. V, J and clone size derive from that table, while D and trimming were established from the DNA sequence. The sample contains 95,000 to 110,000 clones, around 83% of them found a single time. 2.5% to 4% of the sample belongs to the ten largest clones.

A word on this clone: Its target antigen remains unknown. There are no base qualities to consult, and no much larger clone falls within one base.

Collaborating institutions collected whole blood in K2EDTA tubes following their own protocols. For TCRbeta analysis, collaborator samples were shipped as frozen whole blood, as isolated PBMCs, or as DNA extracted from either sample type. The sample consisted of peripheral blood. The TCR comes from a woman aged 80 or over with active or convalescent COVID-19. This receptor chain uses TRBV10-1 and TRBJ2-7, with 13 middle bases fitting TRBD2. The CDR3 sequence is CASPSGTSGEGVYEQYF. The sequenced DNA: TGCGCCAGCCCCTCCGGGACTAGCGGGGAGGGAGTCTACGAGCAGTACTTC.